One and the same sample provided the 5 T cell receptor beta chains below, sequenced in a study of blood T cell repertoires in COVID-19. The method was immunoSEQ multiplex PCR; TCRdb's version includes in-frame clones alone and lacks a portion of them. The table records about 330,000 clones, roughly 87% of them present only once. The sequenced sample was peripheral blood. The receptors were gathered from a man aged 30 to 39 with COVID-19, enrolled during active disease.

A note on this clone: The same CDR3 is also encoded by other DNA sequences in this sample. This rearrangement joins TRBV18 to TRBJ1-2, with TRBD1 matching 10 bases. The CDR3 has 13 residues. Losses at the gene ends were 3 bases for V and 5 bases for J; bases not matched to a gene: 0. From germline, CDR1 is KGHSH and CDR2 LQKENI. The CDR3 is CASSPDRGYGYTF. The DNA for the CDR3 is TGTGCCAGCTCACCGGACAGGGGGTATGGCTACACCTTC.

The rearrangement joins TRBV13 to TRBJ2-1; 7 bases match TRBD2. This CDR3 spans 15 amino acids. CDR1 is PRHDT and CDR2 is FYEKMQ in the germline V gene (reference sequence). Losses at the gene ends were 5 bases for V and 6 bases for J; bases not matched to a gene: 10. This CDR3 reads CASSPFGGRGNEQFF. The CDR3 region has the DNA TGTGCCAGCAGCCCTTTTGGCGGGAGAGGCAATGAGCAGTTCTTC.

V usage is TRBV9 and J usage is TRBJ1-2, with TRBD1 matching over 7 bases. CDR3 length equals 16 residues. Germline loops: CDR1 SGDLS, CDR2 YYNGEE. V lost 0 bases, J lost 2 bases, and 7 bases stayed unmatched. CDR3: CASSVAPMTGNYGYTF. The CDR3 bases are TGTGCCAGCAGCGTAGCCCCAATGACAGGGAACTATGGCTACACCTTC.

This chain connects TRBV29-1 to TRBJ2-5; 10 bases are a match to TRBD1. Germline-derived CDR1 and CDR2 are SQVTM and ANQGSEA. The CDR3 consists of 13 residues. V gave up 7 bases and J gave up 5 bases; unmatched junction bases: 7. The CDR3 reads CSAGQGGRETQYF. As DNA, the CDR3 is TGCAGCGCCGGACAGGGGGGTAGGGAGACCCAGTACTTC.

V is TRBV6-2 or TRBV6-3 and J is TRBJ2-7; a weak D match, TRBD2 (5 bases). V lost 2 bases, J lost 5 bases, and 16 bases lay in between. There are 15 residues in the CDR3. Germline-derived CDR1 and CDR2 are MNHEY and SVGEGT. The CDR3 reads CASSYREGPPNEQYF. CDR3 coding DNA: TGTGCCAGCAGTTACAGAGAGGGTCCTCCGAACGAGCAGTACTTC.